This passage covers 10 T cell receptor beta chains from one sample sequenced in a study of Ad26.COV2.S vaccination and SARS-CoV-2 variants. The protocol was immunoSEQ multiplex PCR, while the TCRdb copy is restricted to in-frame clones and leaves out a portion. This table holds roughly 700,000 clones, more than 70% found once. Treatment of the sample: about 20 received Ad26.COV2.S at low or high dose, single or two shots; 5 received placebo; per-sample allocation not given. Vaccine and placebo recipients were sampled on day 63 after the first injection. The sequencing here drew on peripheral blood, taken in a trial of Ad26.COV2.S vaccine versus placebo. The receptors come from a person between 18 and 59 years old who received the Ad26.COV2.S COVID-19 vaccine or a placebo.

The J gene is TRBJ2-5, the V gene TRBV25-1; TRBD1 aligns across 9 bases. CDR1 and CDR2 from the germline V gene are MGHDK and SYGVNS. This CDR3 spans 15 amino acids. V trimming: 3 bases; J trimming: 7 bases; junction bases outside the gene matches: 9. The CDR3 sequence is CASSDPGTGTGTQYF. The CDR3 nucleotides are TGTGCCAGCAGTGACCCTGGGACAGGGACGGGGACCCAGTACTTC. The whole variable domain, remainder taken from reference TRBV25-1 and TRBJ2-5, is EADIYQTPRYLVIGTGKKITLECSQTMGHDKMYWYQQDPGMELHLIHYSYGVNSTEKGDLSSESTVSRIRTEHFPLTLESARPSHTSQYLCASSDPGTGTGTQYFGPGTRLLVL.

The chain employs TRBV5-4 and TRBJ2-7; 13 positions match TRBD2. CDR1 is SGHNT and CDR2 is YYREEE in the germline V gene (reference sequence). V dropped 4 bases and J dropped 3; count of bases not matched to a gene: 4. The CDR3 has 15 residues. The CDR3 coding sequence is TGTGCCAGCAGCGGTTGGACTAGCGGGAGCTACGAGCAGTACTTC. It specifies CASSGWTSGSYEQYF.

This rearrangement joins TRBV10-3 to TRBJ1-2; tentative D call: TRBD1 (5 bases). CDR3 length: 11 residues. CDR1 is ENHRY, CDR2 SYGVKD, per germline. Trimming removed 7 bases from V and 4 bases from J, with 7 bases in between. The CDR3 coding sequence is TGTGCCATCACAGACAGCTATGGCTACACCTTC. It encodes CAITDSYGYTF.

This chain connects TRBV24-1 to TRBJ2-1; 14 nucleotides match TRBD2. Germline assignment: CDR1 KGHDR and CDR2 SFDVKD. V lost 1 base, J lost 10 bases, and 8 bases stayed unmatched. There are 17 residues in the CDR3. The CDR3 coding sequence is TGTGCCACCAGTGATTTAATAGGGACTAGCGGGAGAGACGAGCAGTTCTTC. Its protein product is CATSDLIGTSGRDEQFF.

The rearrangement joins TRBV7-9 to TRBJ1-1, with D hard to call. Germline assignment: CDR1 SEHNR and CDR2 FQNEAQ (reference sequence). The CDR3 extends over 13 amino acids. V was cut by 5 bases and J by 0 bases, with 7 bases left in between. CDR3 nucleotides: TGTGCCAGCAGCGCCACAGTGAACACTGAAGCTTTCTTT. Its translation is CASSATVNTEAFF. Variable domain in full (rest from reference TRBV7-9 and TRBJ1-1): DTGVSQNPRHKITKRGQNVTFRCDPISEHNRLYWYRQTLGQGPEFLTYFQNEAQLEKSRLLSDRFSAERPKGSFSTLEIQRTEQGDSAMYLCASSATVNTEAFFGQGTRLTVV.

This CDR3 reads CASSPQNGPFYTF. The CDR3 DNA reads as TGTGCCAGCAGCCCCCAAAACGGACCGTTCTACACCTTC. The gene calls are TRBV11-1 and TRBJ1-2; D is undetermined. Per the germline V gene, CDR1 is SGHAT and CDR2 is FQDESV (reference sequence). This CDR3 is built from 13 residues. Trimming removed 5 bases at V and 10 bases at J, with 17 bases between.

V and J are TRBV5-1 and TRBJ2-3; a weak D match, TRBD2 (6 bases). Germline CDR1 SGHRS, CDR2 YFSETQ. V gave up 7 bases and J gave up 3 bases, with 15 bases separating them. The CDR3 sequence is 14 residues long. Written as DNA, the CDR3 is TGCGCCAGCGGCAGGGAGGCGGAAACAGATACGCAGTATTTT. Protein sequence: CASGREAETDTQYF.

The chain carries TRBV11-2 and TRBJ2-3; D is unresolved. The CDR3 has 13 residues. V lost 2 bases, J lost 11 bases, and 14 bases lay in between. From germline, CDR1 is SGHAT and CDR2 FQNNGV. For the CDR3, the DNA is TGTGCCAGCAGCTTACTTTACTCTTGGAGGCAGTATTTT. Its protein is CASSLLYSWRQYF. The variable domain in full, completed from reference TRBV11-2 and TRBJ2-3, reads EAGVAQSPRYKIIEKRQSVAFWCNPISGHATLYWYQQILGQGPKLLIQFQNNGVVDDSQLPKDRFSAERLKGVDSTLKIQPAKLEDSAVYLCASSLLYSWRQYFGPGTRLTVL.

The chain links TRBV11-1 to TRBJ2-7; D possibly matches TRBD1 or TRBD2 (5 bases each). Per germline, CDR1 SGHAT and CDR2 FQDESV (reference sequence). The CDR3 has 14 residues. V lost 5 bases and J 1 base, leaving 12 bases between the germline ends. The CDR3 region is CASSHRDGSYEQYF. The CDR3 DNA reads TGTGCCAGCAGCCACCGGGACGGTTCCTACGAGCAGTACTTC.

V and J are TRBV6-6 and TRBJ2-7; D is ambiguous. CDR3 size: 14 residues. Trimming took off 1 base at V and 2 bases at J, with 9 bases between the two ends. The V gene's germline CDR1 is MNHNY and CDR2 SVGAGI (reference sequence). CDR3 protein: CASSYLSVTYEQYF. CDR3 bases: TGTGCCAGCAGTTACTTATCCGTTACCTACGAGCAGTACTTC.